This T cell receptor (beta chain) comes out of a study of vaccination effects on CD4 cells after COVID-19. Turning to the study itself: The ViraFEST assay expanded antigen-specific CD4+ T cells with viral peptide pools before sequencing.

A word on this clone: Its antigen is currently unknown.

Following 10 days of culture, CD4+ T cells were isolated. The CDR3 covers 13 residues. V lost 4 bases, J lost 2 bases, and 6 bases lay in between. Per germline, CDR1 LGHDT and CDR2 YNNKEL (reference sequence). Some clones are missing from TCRdb's copy, which holds only in-frame ones; the method was immunoSEQ multiplex PCR. This sample yields around 70,000 clones, of which more than 70% are seen a single time; roughly 2% belongs to the top ten. The chain recombines TRBV3-1 (or the pseudogene TRBV3-2) with TRBJ2-1; D is ambiguous. Sequencing used CD4+ T cells from PBMCs cultured without peptide, obtained before COVID-19 vaccination. The TCR comes from a human donor who received a COVID-19 vaccine. This chain's CDR3 is CASSLQTYNEQFF. The DNA for the CDR3 is TGTGCCAGCAGCCTACAGACCTACAATGAGCAGTTCTTC.